This TCR beta chain was retrieved from a study of CD8 T cells in Susac syndrome. This CDR3 contains 13 residues. CDR1 GTSNPN and CDR2 SVGIG come from the germline V gene (reference sequence). V trimming: 7 bases; J trimming: 12 bases; junction bases outside the gene matches: 11. Notes on this clonotype: The antigen is undetermined.

Overall study findings and caveats: As acknowledged by the study, its TCR sequencing and HLA analysis included a relatively small number of individuals.

The RNA, about 0.5 to 1 ug, was put through reverse transcription using random hexamers. TCRdb redid the calling of the immunoSEQ multiplex PCR reads with MiXCR, one entry per CDR3 protein. This sample yields approximately 100,000 distinct CDR3 sequences, of which 85% to 95% are seen a single time; about 0.11% belongs to the top ten. Material: CD8+ T cells from PBMCs. This sequence was found in a human donor in good health. This chain connects TRBV30 to TRBJ2-1; TRBD2 aligns across 11 bases. CDR3 sequence (DNA): TGTGCCTCAAAATTGACTAGCGGGATAGGGCAGTTCTTC. Its translation is CASKLTSGIGQFF.